The next 20 T cell receptor beta chains were all read from a single sample in a study of blood T cell repertoires in COVID-19. The method was immunoSEQ multiplex PCR; TCRdb's version includes in-frame clones alone and lacks a portion of them. The table lists about 200,000 clones, 86% of them singletons. The sequencing sample was made of peripheral blood. The receptors shown here come from a woman aged 45-60 years with acute or convalescent COVID-19.

CDR3 DNA sequence: TGTGCCAGCTCACCCCGACAGGGAATCGAAGAGACCCAGTACTTC. It codes for CASSPRQGIEETQYF. J is TRBJ2-5 and V is TRBV18, with TRBD1 matching over 7 bases. The CDR3 consists of 15 residues. Germline assignment: CDR1 KGHSH and CDR2 LQKENI. V lost 3 bases and J lost 3; bases outside the gene matches: 7.

The J gene is TRBJ2-7, the V gene TRBV6-5; the D gene is possibly TRBD1 (6 bases). Germline lookup yields CDR1 MNHEY and CDR2 SVGAGI. The V end was cut by 2 bases, the J end by 2 bases, with 13 bases between. The CDR3 sequence is 15 residues long. In DNA form, the CDR3 reads TGTGCCAGCAGTTACGACCTGGGGGCCCCCTACGAGCAGTACTTC. Residues: CASSYDLGAPYEQYF.

This chain's CDR3 is CASSPDYAGVPINEQFF. CDR3 nucleotide sequence: TGTGCCAGCAGCCCCGATTACGCGGGAGTGCCCATTAATGAGCAGTTCTTC. The chain carries TRBV7-9 and TRBJ2-1; the match to TRBD2 covers 7 bases. The germline CDR1 and CDR2 sequences are SEHNR and FQNEAQ (reference sequence). This CDR3 contains 17 residues. With V trimmed by 5 bases and J by 7 bases, 17 bases remained unmatched.

J is TRBJ2-7 and V is TRBV6-5; 9 positions agree with TRBD2. There are 13 residues in the CDR3. Germline CDR1 is MNHEY and CDR2 is SVGAGI. V shed 4 bases, J shed 5 bases, and the junction held 3 bases outside the gene matches. CDR3 sequence: CASSSVAGDEQYF. DNA of the CDR3: TGTGCCAGCAGTTCGGTAGCGGGGGACGAGCAGTACTTC.

On this clone itself: The junction differs from germline at one of its ends, possibly a read error. The J gene is TRBJ2-7, the V gene TRBV6-5, with TRBD1 matching over 9 bases. Germline values: CDR1 MNHEY, CDR2 SVGAGI. CDR3 length: 13 residues. Written as DNA, the CDR3 is TGTGCGAGCACGGGGCTACAGGGGGCGAAGCAGTACTTC. This sequence encodes CASTGLQGAKQYF.

The V and J genes are TRBV5-1 and TRBJ1-6, with D possibly being TRBD1 (6 bases). The CDR3 runs 15 residues. V lost 0 bases, J lost 8 bases, and 12 bases lay in between. Germline CDR1 is SGHRS and CDR2 is YFSETQ. CDR3 loop: CASSLAGTSDSPLHF. The CDR3 coding sequence is TGCGCCAGCAGCTTGGCCGGGACATCAGATTCACCCCTCCACTTT.

This clone appeared once. This chain connects TRBV7-2 to TRBJ2-2, with D uncertain. Trimming took 5 bases from V and 6 from J, leaving 7 bases between them. This CDR3 is 12 amino acids long. Germline lookup yields CDR1 SGHTA and CDR2 FQGNSA. Here the CDR3 DNA reads TGTGCCAGCAGCCTGGGCTCCGGGGAGCTGTTTTTT. Residues: CASSLGSGELFF. Supplemented by reference TRBV7-2 and TRBJ2-2, the full variable domain reads GAGVSQSPSNKVTEKGKDVELRCDPISGHTALYWYRQSLGQGLEFLIYFQGNSAPDKSGLPSDRFSAERTGGSVSTLTIQRTQQEDSAVYLCASSLGSGELFFGEGSRLTVL.

The V call is TRBV10-2, the J call TRBJ1-3, with unresolved D. CDR3 length: 14 residues. Trimming cost V 0 bases and J 9 bases, with 12 bases left between them. Germline CDR1 is WSHSY and CDR2 is SAAADI. DNA for the CDR3: TGCGCCAGCAGTGAGTCGAATTGGGCAGTCACCATATATTTT. Protein sequence: CASSESNWAVTIYF.

The chain employs TRBV28 and TRBJ2-7; the match to TRBD2 covers 7 bases. CDR3 length: 12 residues. Trimming removed 8 bases from V and 3 bases from J; junction bases left unmatched: 4. Germline V lookup: CDR1 MDHEN, CDR2 SYDVKM. CDR3 loop: CASGLGGYEQYF. The CDR3 region has the DNA TGTGCCAGCGGACTAGGAGGCTACGAGCAGTACTTC.

Only a few counts were recorded for this clone. The V gene is TRBV30, the J gene TRBJ2-1; D is perhaps TRBD2 (5 bases). The ends were cut back, 2 bases at V and 13 bases at J, with 12 bases in the middle. CDR3 length equals 11 residues. CDR1 GTSNPN and CDR2 SVGIG come from the germline V gene (reference sequence). The CDR3 DNA is TGTGCCTGGAGTCTTCGGACTGGACAGTTCTTC. The encoded protein is CAWSLRTGQFF.

V usage is TRBV7-3 and J usage is TRBJ2-3; D gene ambiguous. Trimming took off 2 bases at V and 0 bases at J, with 3 bases between the two ends. CDR3 length: 13 amino acids. From germline, CDR1 is SGHTA and CDR2 FQGTGA. This CDR3 is CASSLLSTDTQYF. Here the CDR3 DNA reads TGTGCCAGCAGCTTACTGAGCACAGATACGCAGTATTTT. The full variable domain, its missing parts supplied by reference TRBV7-3 and TRBJ2-3, is GAGVSQTPSNKVTEKGKYVELRCDPISGHTALYWYRQSLGQGPEFLIYFQGTGAADDSGLPNDRFFAVRPEGSVSTLKIQRTERGDSAVYLCASSLLSTDTQYFGPGTRLTVL.

The chain links TRBV5-1 to TRBJ2-3; TRBD2 is a possible D gene (6 bases). This CDR3 spans 15 amino acids. Deletions cut 0 bases from V and 2 bases from J, with 10 bases between. Germline V gene sequence: CDR1 SGHRS, CDR2 YFSETQ. The CDR3: CASSLEGGITDTQYF. In nucleotides, the CDR3 is TGCGCCAGCAGCTTGGAGGGAGGCATCACAGATACGCAGTATTTT.

V and J are TRBV3-1 (or the pseudogene TRBV3-2) and TRBJ2-3; 7 bases align to TRBD2. Trimming at V came to 2 bases and at J to 3 bases, leaving 5 bases not matched to a gene. Germline-derived CDR1 and CDR2 are LGHDT and YNNKEL (reference sequence). The CDR3 is 15 amino acids. The DNA for the CDR3 is TGTGCCAGCAGCCAATCTTTGCGGGGGACAGATACGCAGTATTTT. Residues: CASSQSLRGTDTQYF.

This clone was detected once. The V call is TRBV11-3, the J call TRBJ2-7; 8 positions match TRBD2. The germline V gene has CDR1 SGHNT and CDR2 YENEEA. J lost 4 bases, V lost 3 bases, and 5 bases had no gene match. The CDR3 totals 14 residues. CDR3 region: CASSFTQRGYEQYF. The CDR3, as DNA: TGTGCCAGCAGCTTTACTCAGCGGGGGTACGAGCAGTACTTC.

The rearrangement joins TRBV6-5 to TRBJ2-7; 7 bases line up with TRBD1. The CDR3 spans 14 residues. CDR1 and CDR2 (germline): MNHEY, SVGAGI. The ends lost 4 bases at V and 5 bases at J; junction bases unmatched: 8. In nucleotides, the CDR3 is TGTGCCAGCAGTTGGACCTTGGACAGGCACGAGCAGTACTTC. Its translation is CASSWTLDRHEQYF.

The rearrangement uses TRBV25-1 and TRBJ1-2; D gene uncertain. V was pared by 2 bases and J by 7 bases, with 5 bases between. From germline, CDR1 is MGHDK and CDR2 SYGVNS. CDR3 length: 11 amino acids. The CDR3 nucleotides read TGTGCCAGCAGTGAAAACACTGGCTACACCTTC. Protein sequence: CASSENTGYTF.

V and J are TRBV6-5 and TRBJ2-2; D perhaps matches TRBD1 (6 bases). Germline V gene lookup returns CDR1 MNHEY and CDR2 SVGAGI. This CDR3 comprises 15 residues. Trimming cost V 3 bases and J 4 bases, with 12 bases left between them. The CDR3: CASSYGGPSTGELFF. CDR3 nucleotide sequence: TGTGCCAGCAGTTATGGGGGCCCCAGCACCGGGGAGCTGTTTTTT.

This clone was counted a single time. The chain joins TRBV10-3 to TRBJ1-2; the match to TRBD1 covers 7 bases. The germline V gene encodes CDR1 ENHRY and CDR2 SYGVKD. Unmatched junction bases numbered 4, after V lost 2 bases and J lost 1 base. The CDR3 covers 15 residues. CDR3 in amino acids: CAISELDRFNYGYTF. DNA of the CDR3: TGTGCCATCAGTGAGCTGGACAGGTTTAACTATGGCTACACCTTC.

This clone was observed a few times. V usage is TRBV24-1 and J usage is TRBJ2-5; TRBD1 is a possible D gene (6 bases). Trimming pared 9 bases from V and 2 bases from J, leaving 12 bases between. Germline V gene lookup returns CDR1 KGHDR and CDR2 SFDVKD. This CDR3 region has 13 residues. The CDR3 DNA sequence: TGTGCCACCCAGGACAGCAGACAAGAGACCCAGTACTTC. This encodes CATQDSRQETQYF.

The J gene is TRBJ2-1, the V gene TRBV29-1, with TRBD2 matching over 12 bases. CDR1 and CDR2 (germline): SQVTM, ANQGSEA. The CDR3 runs to 14 residues. Trimming cost V 2 bases and J 6 bases; bases outside gene matches: 2. DNA for the CDR3: TGCAGCGTTGAACTAGCGGGGGGGCTCAATGAGCAGTTCTTC. Protein: CSVELAGGLNEQFF.